This T cell receptor (beta chain) was documented in a study of CD8+ T cells in alopecia areata. The authors extracted RNA and reverse transcribed it into cDNA as the sequencing template. TCRdb's copy holds only in-frame clones and misses some; the assay was immunoSEQ multiplex PCR. Of around 120,000 clones in the sample, approximately 60% were seen once. CDR1 is SSHAT, CDR2 FNYEAQ, per germline (reference sequence). V was shortened by 3 bases and J by 5 bases, with 16 bases between the two germline ends. The CDR3 loop spans 15 amino acids. The sequenced sample consisted of CD4+ T cells sorted from blood. The chain carries TRBV7-7 and TRBJ2-5; D perhaps matches TRBD2 (6 bases). The receptor was isolated from a human donor in good health. CDR3 nucleotide sequence: TGTGCCAGCAGCTTGACGAACGGGGCGGGGGAGACCCAGTACTTC. It yields the protein CASSLTNGAGETQYF.